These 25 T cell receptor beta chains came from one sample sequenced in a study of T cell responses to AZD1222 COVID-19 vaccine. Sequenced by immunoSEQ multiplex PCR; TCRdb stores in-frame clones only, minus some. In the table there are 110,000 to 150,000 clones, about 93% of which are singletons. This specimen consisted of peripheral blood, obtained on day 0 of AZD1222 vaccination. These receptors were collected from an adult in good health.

CDR3 sequence: CASSRQGRTGDEQFF. CDR3 bases: TGTGCCAGCAGTCGACAGGGAAGGACGGGAGATGAGCAGTTCTTC. The chain recombines TRBV6-5 with TRBJ2-1, with D possibly TRBD1 on 7 matching bases. The V gene's germline CDR1 is MNHEY and CDR2 SVGAGI. Trimming removed 5 bases from V and 8 bases from J, with 19 bases in between. The CDR3 extends over 15 amino acids.

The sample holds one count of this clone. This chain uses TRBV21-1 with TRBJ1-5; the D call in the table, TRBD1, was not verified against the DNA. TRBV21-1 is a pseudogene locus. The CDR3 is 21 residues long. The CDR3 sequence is CASSKERVREGTGGSNQPQHF. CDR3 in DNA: TGTGCCAGCAGCAAAGAAAGGGTGCGAGAGGGGACAGGGGGAAGCAATCAGCCCCAGCATTTT.

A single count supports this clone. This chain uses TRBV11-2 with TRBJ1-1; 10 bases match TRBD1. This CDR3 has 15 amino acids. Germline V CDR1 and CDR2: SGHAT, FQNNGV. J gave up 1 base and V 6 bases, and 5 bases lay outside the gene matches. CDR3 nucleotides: TGTGCCAGCAGGAGTCGACAGGGGGCGAACACTGAAGCTTTCTTT. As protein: CASRSRQGANTEAFF.

DNA for the CDR3: TGTGCCAGCAGCTGGAGGACTAGCGGGGCGAACACCGGGGAGCTGTTTTTT. Its translation: CASSWRTSGANTGELFF. The rearrangement uses TRBV7-8 and TRBJ2-2; 12 positions agree with TRBD2. The germline gives CDR1 SGHVS, CDR2 FQNEAQ. Trimming at V came to 4 bases and at J to 0 bases, leaving 3 bases not matched to a gene. The CDR3 sequence is 17 residues long.

The CDR3 DNA reads as TGTGCCACCAGCAGAGATGTTGAGGGTGGCACCGGGGAGCTGTTTTTT. This gives the protein CATSRDVEGGTGELFF. The chain joins TRBV15 to TRBJ2-2, with D maybe TRBD2 (5 bases). Per germline, CDR1 LNHNV and CDR2 YYDKDF (reference sequence). The CDR3 length is 16 residues. The ends were cut back, 0 bases at V and 4 bases at J, with 12 bases in the middle.

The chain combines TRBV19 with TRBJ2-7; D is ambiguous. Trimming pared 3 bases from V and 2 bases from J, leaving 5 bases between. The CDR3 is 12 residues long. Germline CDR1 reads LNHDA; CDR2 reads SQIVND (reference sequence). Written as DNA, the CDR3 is TGTGCCAGTAGTATTTGGCCCTACGAGCAGTACTTC. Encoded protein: CASSIWPYEQYF.

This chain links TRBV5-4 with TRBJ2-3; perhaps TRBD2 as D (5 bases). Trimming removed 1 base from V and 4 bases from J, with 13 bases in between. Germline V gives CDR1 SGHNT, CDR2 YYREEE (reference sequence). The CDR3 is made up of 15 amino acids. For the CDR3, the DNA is TGTGCCAGCAGCTTGAGGTCCGCCGGGGCAGATACGCAGTATTTT. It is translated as CASSLRSAGADTQYF.

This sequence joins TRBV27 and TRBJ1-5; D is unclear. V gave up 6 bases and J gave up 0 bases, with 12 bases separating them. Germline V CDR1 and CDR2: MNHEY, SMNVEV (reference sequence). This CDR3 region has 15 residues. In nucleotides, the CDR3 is TGTGCCAGCAGGATGACTTGGGATAGCAATCAGCCCCAGCATTTT. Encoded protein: CASRMTWDSNQPQHF.

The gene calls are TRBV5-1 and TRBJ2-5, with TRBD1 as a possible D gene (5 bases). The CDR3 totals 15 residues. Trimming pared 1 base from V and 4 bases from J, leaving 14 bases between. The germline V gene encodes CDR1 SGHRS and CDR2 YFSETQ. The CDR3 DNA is TGCGCCAGCAGCTTGTCCGGCCAGGGTCGAGAGACCCAGTACTTC. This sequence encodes CASSLSGQGRETQYF. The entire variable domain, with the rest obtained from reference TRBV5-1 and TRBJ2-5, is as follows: KAGVTQTPRYLIKTRGQQVTLSCSPISGHRSVSWYQQTPGQGLQFLFEYFSETQRNKGNFPGRFSGRQFSNSRSEMNVSTLELGDSALYLCASSLSGQGRETQYFGPGTRLLVL.

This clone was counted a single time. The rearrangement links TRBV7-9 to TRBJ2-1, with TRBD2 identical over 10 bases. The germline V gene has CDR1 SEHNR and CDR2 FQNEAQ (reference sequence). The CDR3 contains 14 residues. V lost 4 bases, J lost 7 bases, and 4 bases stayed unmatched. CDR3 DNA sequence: TGTGCCAGCAGCTCATCTAGCGGGGGTAATGAGCAGTTCTTC. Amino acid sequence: CASSSSSGGNEQFF.

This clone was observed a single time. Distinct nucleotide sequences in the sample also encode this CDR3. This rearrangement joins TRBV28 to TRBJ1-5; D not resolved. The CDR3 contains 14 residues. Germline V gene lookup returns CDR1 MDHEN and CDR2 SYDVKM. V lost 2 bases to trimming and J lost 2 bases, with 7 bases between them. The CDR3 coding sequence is TGTGCCAGCAGTTTAGGCAGAGGCAATCAGCCCCAGCATTTT. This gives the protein CASSLGRGNQPQHF.

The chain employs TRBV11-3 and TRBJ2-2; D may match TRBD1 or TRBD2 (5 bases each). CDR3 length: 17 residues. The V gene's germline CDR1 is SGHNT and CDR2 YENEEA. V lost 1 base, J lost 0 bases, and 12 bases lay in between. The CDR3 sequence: CASSLGPLGANTGELFF. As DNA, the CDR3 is TGTGCCAGCAGCTTAGGCCCCTTGGGGGCGAACACCGGGGAGCTGTTTTTT.

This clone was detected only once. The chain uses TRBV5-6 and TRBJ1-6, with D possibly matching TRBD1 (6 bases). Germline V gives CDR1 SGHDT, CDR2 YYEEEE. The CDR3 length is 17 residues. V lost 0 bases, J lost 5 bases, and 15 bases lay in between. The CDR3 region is CASSLVGRAGDNSPLHF. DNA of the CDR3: TGTGCCAGCAGCTTGGTGGGTCGGGCAGGGGATAATTCACCCCTCCACTTT. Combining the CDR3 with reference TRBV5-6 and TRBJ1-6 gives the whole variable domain DAGVTQSPTHLIKTRGQQVTLRCSPKSGHDTVSWYQQALGQGPQFIFQYYEEEERQRGNFPDRFSGHQFPNYSSELNVNALLLGDSALYLCASSLVGRAGDNSPLHFGNGTRLTVT.

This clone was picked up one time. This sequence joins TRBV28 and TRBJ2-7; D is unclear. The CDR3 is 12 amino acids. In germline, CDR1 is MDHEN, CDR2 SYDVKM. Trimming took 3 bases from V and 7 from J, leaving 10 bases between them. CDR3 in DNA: TGTGCCAGCAGTTTTGGGTCGGGTGAGCAGTACTTC. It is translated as CASSFGSGEQYF.

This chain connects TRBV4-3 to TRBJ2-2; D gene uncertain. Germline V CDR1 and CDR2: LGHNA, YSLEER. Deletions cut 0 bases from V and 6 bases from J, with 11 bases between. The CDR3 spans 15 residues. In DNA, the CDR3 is TGCGCCAGCAGCCAAGATAACAGCGAGTCCGGGGAGCTGTTTTTT. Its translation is CASSQDNSESGELFF.

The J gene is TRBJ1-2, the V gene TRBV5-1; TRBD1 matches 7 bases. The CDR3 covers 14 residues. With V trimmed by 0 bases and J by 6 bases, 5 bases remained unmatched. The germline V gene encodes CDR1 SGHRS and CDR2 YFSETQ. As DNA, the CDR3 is TGCGCCAGCAGCTTGGGACAGGGAGTGGATGGCTACACCTTC. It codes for CASSLGQGVDGYTF.

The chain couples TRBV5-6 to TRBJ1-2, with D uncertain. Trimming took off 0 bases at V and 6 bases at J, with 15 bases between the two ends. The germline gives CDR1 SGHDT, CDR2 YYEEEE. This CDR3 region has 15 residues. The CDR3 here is CASSLGARESDGYTF. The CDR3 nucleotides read TGTGCCAGCAGCTTGGGGGCCCGAGAGAGTGATGGCTACACCTTC. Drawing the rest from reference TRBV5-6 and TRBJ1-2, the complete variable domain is DAGVTQSPTHLIKTRGQQVTLRCSPKSGHDTVSWYQQALGQGPQFIFQYYEEEERQRGNFPDRFSGHQFPNYSSELNVNALLLGDSALYLCASSLGARESDGYTFGSGTRLTVV.

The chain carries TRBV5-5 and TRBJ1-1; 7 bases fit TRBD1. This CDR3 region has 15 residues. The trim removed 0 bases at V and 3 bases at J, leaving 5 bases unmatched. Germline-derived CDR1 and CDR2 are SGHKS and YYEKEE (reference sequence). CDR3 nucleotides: TGTGCCAGCAGCTTGGACTTTACAGGGGACACTGAAGCTTTCTTT. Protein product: CASSLDFTGDTEAFF.

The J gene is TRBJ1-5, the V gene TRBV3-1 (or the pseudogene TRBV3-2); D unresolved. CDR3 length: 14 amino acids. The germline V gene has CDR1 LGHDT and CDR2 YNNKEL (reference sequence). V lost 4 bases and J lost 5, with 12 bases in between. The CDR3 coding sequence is TGTGCCAGCAGCCGCGGCTCCGATGATCAGCCCCAGCATTTT. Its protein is CASSRGSDDQPQHF.

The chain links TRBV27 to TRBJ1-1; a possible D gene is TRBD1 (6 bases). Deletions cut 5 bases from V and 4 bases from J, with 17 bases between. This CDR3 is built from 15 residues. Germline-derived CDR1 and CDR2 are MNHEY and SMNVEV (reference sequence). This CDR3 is CASSLDLGGGTEAFF. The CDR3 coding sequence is TGTGCCAGCAGTCTCGATCTAGGGGGGGGCACTGAAGCTTTCTTT.

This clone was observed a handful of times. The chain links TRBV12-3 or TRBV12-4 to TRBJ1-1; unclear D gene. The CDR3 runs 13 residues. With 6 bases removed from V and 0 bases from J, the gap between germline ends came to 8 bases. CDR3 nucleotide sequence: TGTGCCAGCAGCCAAAAACTGAACACTGAAGCTTTCTTT. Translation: CASSQKLNTEAFF.

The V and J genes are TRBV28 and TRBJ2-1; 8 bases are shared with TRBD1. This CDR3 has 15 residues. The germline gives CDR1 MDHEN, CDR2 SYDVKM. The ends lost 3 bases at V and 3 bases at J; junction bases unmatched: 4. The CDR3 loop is CASSFGQGGYNEQFF. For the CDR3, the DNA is TGTGCCAGCAGTTTTGGACAGGGCGGCTACAATGAGCAGTTCTTC. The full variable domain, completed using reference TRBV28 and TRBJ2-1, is DVKVTQSSRYLVKRTGEKVFLECVQDMDHENMFWYRQDPGLGLRLIYFSYDVKMKEKGDIPEGYSVSREKKERFSLILESASTNQTSMYLCASSFGQGGYNEQFFGPGTRLTVL.

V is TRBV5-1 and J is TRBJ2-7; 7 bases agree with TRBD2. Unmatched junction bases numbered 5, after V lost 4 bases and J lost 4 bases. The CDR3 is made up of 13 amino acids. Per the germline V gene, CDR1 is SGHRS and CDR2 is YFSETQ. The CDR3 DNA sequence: TGCGCCAGCAGCCCGGGACTACAATACGAGCAGTACTTC. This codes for CASSPGLQYEQYF.

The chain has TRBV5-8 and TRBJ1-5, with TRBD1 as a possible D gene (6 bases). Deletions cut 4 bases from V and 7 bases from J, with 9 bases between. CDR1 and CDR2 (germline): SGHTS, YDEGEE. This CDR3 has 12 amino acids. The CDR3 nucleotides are TGTGCCAGCAGCCCGGACAGCCAGCCCCAGCATTTT. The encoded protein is CASSPDSQPQHF.

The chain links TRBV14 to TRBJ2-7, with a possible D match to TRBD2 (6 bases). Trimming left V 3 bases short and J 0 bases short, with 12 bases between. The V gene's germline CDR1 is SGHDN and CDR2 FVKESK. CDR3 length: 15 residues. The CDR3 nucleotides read TGTGCCAGCAGCCAGGGTCTAGCGTACTCCTACGAGCAGTACTTC. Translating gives CASSQGLAYSYEQYF.